This entry lists 3 T cell receptor beta chains sequenced from one sample in a study of cytomegalovirus exposure and HLA in healthy donors (dated by TCRdb to about 2017). Libraries came from the immunoSEQ multiplex PCR assay. A mixture of 60 forward primers for TCR Vbeta segments and 13 reverse primers for TCR Jbeta segments was used in the multiplex PCR. This is the immuneACCESS table as TCRdb keeps it, with only in-frame sequences that have V and J called. A part of the clones is gone; compared with another copy, unresolved V genes explain less than half, and the rest is unexplained. The sample yields roughly 140,000 clones; around 70% were counted once. The top ten clonotypes cover roughly 1.7% of the sample. Sample: PBMCs. Receptor source: a woman aged 25-40 years in good health and CMV-seronegative.

The chain combines TRBV7-3 with TRBJ2-5; 7 bases are shared with TRBD1. V lost 2 bases to trimming and J lost 5 bases; unmatched junction nucleotides: 8. Germline CDR1 is SGHTA and CDR2 is FQGTGA. This CDR3 region has 15 residues. CDR3 nucleotide sequence: TGTGCCAGCAGCTTACTCGGACAGGTCGGGGAGACCCAGTACTTC. It is translated as CASSLLGQVGETQYF. Based on the CDR3 plus reference TRBV7-3 and TRBJ2-5, the full variable domain is GAGVSQTPSNKVTEKGKYVELRCDPISGHTALYWYRQSLGQGPEFLIYFQGTGAADDSGLPNDRFFAVRPEGSVSTLKIQRTERGDSAVYLCASSLLGQVGETQYFGPGTRLLVL.

This chain joins TRBV30 and TRBJ2-3, with 10 bases matching TRBD1. Germline loops: CDR1 GTSNPN, CDR2 SVGIG (reference sequence). Trimming removed 0 bases from V and 3 bases from J; junction bases left unmatched: 6. This CDR3 has 16 amino acids. CDR3 bases: TGTGCCTGGAGTGTGGGGTGGGGACAGGGGACAGATACGCAGTATTTT. Translated, it gives CAWSVGWGQGTDTQYF.

The chain employs TRBV6-5 and TRBJ1-4, with 7 positions matching TRBD1. The V gene end was trimmed by 5 bases and the J gene end by 4 bases; junction bases not matched to a gene: 4. Germline CDR1 MNHEY, CDR2 SVGAGI. This CDR3 comprises 14 residues. CDR3 sequence (DNA): TGTGCCAGCAGTCAGGGACAGCATAATGAAAAACTGTTTTTT. Its translation is CASSQGQHNEKLFF.